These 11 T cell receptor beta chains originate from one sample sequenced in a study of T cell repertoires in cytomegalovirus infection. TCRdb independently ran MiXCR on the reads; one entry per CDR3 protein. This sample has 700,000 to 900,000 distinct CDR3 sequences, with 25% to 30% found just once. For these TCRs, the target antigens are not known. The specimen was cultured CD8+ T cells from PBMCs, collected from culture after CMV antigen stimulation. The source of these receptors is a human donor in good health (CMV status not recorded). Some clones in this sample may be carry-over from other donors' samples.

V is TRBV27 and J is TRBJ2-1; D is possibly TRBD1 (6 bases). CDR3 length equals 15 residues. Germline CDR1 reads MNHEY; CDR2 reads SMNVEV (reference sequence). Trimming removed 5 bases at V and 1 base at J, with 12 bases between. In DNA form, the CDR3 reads TGTGCCAGCAGTGATGCAGGGGTTTCCTACAATGAGCAGTTCTTC. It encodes CASSDAGVSYNEQFF.

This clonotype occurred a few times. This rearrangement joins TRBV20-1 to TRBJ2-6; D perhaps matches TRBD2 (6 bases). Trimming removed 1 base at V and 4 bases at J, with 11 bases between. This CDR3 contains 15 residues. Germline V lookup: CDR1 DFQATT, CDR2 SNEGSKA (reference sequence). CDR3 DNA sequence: TGCAGTGCTAGAGTATCGGCGGGGGGGGCCAACGTCCTGACTTTC. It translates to CSARVSAGGANVLTF.

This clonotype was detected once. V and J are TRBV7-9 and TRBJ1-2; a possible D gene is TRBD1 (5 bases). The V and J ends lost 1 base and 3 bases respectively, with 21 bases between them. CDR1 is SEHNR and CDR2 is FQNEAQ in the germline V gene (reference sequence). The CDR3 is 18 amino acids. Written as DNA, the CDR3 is TGTGCCAGCAGCTTAGATGGGTCGCAGGGTCCTATTCACTATGGCTACACCTTC. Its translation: CASSLDGSQGPIHYGYTF.

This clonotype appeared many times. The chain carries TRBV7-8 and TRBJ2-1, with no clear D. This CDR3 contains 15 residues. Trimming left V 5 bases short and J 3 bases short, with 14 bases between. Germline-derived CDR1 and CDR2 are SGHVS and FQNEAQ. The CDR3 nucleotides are TGTGCCAGCAGCCCAAGAGGTGAATTCTACAATGAGCAGTTCTTC. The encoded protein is CASSPRGEFYNEQFF.

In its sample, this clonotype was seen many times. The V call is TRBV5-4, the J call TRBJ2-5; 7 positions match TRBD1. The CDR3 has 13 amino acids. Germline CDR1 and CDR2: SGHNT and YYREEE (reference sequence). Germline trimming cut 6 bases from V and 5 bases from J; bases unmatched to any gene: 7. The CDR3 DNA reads TGTGCCAGCACCAGACAGGGTGGGGAGACCCAGTACTTC. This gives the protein CASTRQGGETQYF.

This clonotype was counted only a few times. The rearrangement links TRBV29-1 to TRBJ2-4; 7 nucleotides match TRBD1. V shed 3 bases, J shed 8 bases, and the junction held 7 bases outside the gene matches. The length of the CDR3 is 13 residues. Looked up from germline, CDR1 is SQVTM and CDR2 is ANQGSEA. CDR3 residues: CSVDGQDKDIQYF. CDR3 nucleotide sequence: TGCAGCGTTGATGGACAGGACAAGGACATTCAGTACTTC.

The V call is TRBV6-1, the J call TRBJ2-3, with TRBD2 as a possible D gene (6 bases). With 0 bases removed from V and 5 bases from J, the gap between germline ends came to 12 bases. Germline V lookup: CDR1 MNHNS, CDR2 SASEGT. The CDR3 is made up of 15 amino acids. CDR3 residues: CASSEALGGGDTQYF. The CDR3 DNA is TGTGCCAGCAGTGAAGCGCTGGGAGGCGGAGATACGCAGTATTTT.

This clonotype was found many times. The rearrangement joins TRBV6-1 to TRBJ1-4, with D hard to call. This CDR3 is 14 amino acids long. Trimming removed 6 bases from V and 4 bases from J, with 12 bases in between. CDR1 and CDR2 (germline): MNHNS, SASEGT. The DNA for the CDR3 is TGTGCCAGCAGCTCCGACGGTAGTAATGAAAAACTGTTTTTT. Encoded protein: CASSSDGSNEKLFF.

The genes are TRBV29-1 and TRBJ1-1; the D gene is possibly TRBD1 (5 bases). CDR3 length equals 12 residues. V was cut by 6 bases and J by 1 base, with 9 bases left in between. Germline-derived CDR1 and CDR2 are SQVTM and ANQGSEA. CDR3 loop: CSVPDRNTEAFF. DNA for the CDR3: TGCAGCGTCCCCGACAGGAACACTGAAGCTTTCTTT.

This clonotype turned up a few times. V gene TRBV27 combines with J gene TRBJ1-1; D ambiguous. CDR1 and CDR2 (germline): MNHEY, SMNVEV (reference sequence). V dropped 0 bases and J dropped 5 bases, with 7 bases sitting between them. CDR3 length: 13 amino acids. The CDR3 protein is CASSLSRSTEAFF. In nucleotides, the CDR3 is TGTGCCAGCAGTTTATCGAGGAGTACTGAAGCTTTCTTT.

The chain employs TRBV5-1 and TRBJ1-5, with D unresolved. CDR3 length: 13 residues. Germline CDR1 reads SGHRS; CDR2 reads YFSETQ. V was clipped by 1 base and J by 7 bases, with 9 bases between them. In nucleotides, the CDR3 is TGCGCCAGCAGCTTGAGGGAGGGCCAGCCCCAGCATTTT. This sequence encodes CASSLREGQPQHF.